This record looks at one T cell receptor beta chain sequence and its context. The data derive from a study of T cells in Graves' hyperthyroidism and ophthalmopathy. Germline loops: CDR1 MGHRA, CDR2 YSYEKL. This CDR3 region has 14 residues. After removal of 3 bases from V and 4 bases from J, the junction contained 4 bases not matched to a gene. Amplified regions were TCR beta CDR3 sequences from RNA transcripts. Initially, a first-round RT-PCR of the TCR CDR3 employed the HTBI primer set. TCRdb fed the multiplex PCR reads into MiXCR, producing one record per CDR3 protein. The sample has about 500,000 distinct CDR3 sequences; under 15% are singletons.

The rearrangement links TRBV4-1 to TRBJ1-2, with 8 bases matching TRBD1. The sequence came from a woman aged 18 to 35 with Graves' hyperthyroidism. Sequencing was done on a sample of blood. The CDR3 nucleotides read TGCGCCAGCAGCCACCCAGGGGGCGGCTATGGCTACACCTTC. Translating it yields CASSHPGGGYGYTF.